What follows are 8 T cell receptor beta chains derived from one specimen sequenced in a study of T cell responses to AZD1222 COVID-19 vaccine. Assay: immunoSEQ multiplex PCR; the TCRdb copy retains only in-frame clones and omits some. The sample consists of fewer than 45,000 clones, approximately 86% of them appearing once. The sequencing used peripheral blood, collected on day 0 of AZD1222 vaccination. Source of these receptors: an adult in good health.

This chain's CDR3 is CASGKGSTNEKLFF. DNA for the CDR3: TGTGCCAGCGGCAAGGGGTCAACTAATGAAAAACTGTTTTTT. This chain links TRBV9 with TRBJ1-4, with D perhaps TRBD1 (5 bases). This CDR3 region has 14 residues. V was cut by 7 bases and J by 0 bases, with 10 bases left in between. From germline, CDR1 is SGDLS and CDR2 YYNGEE.

About this clone itself: Within the sample, other DNA sequences also encode this same CDR3. J is TRBJ1-3 and V is TRBV7-2; D is perhaps TRBD1 (6 bases). Per germline, CDR1 SGHTA and CDR2 FQGNSA. This CDR3 is 15 amino acids long. The V end was cut by 1 base, the J end by 2 bases, with 9 bases between. In nucleotides, the CDR3 is TGTGCCAGCAGCTTAGATAGGGGGACTGGAAACACCATATATTTT. Its translation is CASSLDRGTGNTIYF.

The gene calls are TRBV6-5 and TRBJ1-2; D possibly corresponds to TRBD1 (6 bases). This CDR3 has 14 amino acids. Trimming shortened V by 2 bases and J by 6 bases, and 13 bases separated the two germline ends. Germline loops: CDR1 MNHEY, CDR2 SVGAGI. The CDR3 reads CASSYRTGGNGYTF. DNA of the CDR3: TGTGCCAGCAGTTACCGGACGGGGGGCAATGGCTACACCTTC.

About this clone itself: Other DNA sequences in this specimen translate into the identical CDR3. This chain connects TRBV11-2 to TRBJ2-7; 8 bases align to TRBD1. J gave up 3 bases and V 4 bases, and 5 bases lay outside the gene matches. Germline V gene lookup returns CDR1 SGHAT and CDR2 FQNNGV. CDR3 length equals 14 residues. As DNA, the CDR3 is TGTGCCAGCAGCTCCGGGACAGGTGGCTACGAGCAGTACTTC. Residues: CASSSGTGGYEQYF. Full variable domain (remainder filled in from reference TRBV11-2 and TRBJ2-7): EAGVAQSPRYKIIEKRQSVAFWCNPISGHATLYWYQQILGQGPKLLIQFQNNGVVDDSQLPKDRFSAERLKGVDSTLKIQPAKLEDSAVYLCASSSGTGGYEQYFGPGTRLTVT.

This chain links TRBV4-1 with TRBJ2-5; D ambiguous. V shed 1 base and J shed 5 bases, with 8 bases lying between them. Germline CDR1 MGHRA, CDR2 YSYEKL. The CDR3 sequence is 13 residues long. CDR3 DNA: TGCGCCAGCAGCCAAGTTCCCTGGGAGACCCAGTACTTC. Translating gives CASSQVPWETQYF.

This clone was recorded only once. This chain uses TRBV5-4 with TRBJ2-1; D might be TRBD2 (6 bases). V shed 4 bases and J shed 8 bases, with 13 bases lying between them. The CDR3 length is 13 residues. Looked up from germline, CDR1 is SGHNT and CDR2 is YYREEE (reference sequence). In nucleotides, the CDR3 is TGTGCCAGCAGCCCACGGACTAATTATGAGCAGTTCTTC. Translation gives CASSPRTNYEQFF. The full variable domain, its missing parts supplied by reference TRBV5-4 and TRBJ2-1, is ETGVTQSPTHLIKTRGQQVTLRCSSQSGHNTVSWYQQALGQGPQFIFQYYREEENGRGNFPPRFSGLQFPNYSSELNVNALELDDSALYLCASSPRTNYEQFFGPGTRLTVL.

The chain uses TRBV27 and TRBJ2-1; either TRBD1 or TRBD2 may supply D (5 bases each). This CDR3 region has 14 residues. Germline V lookup: CDR1 MNHEY, CDR2 SMNVEV (reference sequence). V lost 5 bases, J lost 6 bases, and 14 bases lay in between. The CDR3 DNA reads TGTGCCAGCAGTCCTGGGACGGGGCCCAATGAGCAGTTCTTC. Its protein product is CASSPGTGPNEQFF.

The rearrangement joins TRBV11-2 to TRBJ2-7; 7 bases fit TRBD2. This CDR3 is 15 amino acids long. Trimming at V came to 1 base and at J to 1 base, leaving 4 bases not matched to a gene. Germline values: CDR1 SGHAT, CDR2 FQNNGV. The CDR3 reads CASSLGGGRSYEQYF. DNA for the CDR3: TGTGCCAGCAGCTTAGGCGGGGGTCGATCCTACGAGCAGTACTTC. The variable domain in full, completed from reference TRBV11-2 and TRBJ2-7, reads EAGVAQSPRYKIIEKRQSVAFWCNPISGHATLYWYQQILGQGPKLLIQFQNNGVVDDSQLPKDRFSAERLKGVDSTLKIQPAKLEDSAVYLCASSLGGGRSYEQYFGPGTRLTVT.